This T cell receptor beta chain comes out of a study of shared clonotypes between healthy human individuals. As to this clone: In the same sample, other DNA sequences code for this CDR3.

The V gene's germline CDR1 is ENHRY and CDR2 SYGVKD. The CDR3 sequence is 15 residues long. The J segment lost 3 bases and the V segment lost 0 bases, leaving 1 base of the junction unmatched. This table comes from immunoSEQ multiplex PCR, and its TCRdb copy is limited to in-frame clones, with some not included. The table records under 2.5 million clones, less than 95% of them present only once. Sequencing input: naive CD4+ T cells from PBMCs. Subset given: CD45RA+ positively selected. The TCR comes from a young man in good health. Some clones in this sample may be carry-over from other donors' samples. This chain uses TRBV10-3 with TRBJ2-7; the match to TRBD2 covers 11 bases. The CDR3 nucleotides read TGTGCCATCAGTGAGTCGCTAGCGGGAGGCTACGAGCAGTACTTC. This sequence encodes CAISESLAGGYEQYF.